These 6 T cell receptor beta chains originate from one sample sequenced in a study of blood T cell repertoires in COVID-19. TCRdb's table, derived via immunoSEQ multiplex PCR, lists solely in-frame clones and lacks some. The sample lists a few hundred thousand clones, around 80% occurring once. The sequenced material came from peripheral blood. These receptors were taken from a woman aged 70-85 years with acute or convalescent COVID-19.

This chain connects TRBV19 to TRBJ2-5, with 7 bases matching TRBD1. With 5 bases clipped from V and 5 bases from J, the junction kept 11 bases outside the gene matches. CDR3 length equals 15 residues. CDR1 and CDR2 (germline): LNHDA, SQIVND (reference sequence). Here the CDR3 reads CASSLGQVAYETQYF. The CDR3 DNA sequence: TGTGCCAGTAGTCTCGGACAGGTGGCGTACGAGACCCAGTACTTC. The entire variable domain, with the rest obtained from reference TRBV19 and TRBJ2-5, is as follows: DGGITQSPKYLFRKEGQNVTLSCEQNLNHDAMYWYRQDPGQGLRLIYYSQIVNDFQKGDIAEGYSVSREKKESFPLTVTSAQKNPTAFYLCASSLGQVAYETQYFGPGTRLLVL.

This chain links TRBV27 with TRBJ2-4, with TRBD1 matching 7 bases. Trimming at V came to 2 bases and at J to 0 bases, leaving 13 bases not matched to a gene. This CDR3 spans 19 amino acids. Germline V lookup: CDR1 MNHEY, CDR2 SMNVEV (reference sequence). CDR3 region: CASSLKALGDSLAKNIQYF. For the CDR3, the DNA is TGTGCCAGCAGTTTAAAGGCCCTCGGGGACAGCCTAGCCAAAAACATTCAGTACTTC.

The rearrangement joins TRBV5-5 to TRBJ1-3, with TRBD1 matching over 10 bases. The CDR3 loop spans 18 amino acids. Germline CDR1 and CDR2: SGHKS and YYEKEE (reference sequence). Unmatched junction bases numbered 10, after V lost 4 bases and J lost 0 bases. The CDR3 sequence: CASSPSLGQGSSGNTIYF. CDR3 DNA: TGTGCCAGCAGCCCAAGCCTGGGACAGGGGTCCTCTGGAAACACCATATATTTT. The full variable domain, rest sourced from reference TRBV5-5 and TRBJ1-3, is DAGVTQSPTHLIKTRGQQVTLRCSPISGHKSVSWYQQVLGQGPQFIFQYYEKEERGRGNFPDRFSARQFPNYSSELNVNALLLGDSALYLCASSPSLGQGSSGNTIYFGEGSWLTVV.

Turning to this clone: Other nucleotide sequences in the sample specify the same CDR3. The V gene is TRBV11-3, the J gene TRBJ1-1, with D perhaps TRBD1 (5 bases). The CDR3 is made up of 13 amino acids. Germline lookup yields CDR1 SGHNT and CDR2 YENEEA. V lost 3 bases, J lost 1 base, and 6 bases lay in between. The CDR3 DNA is TGTGCCAGCAGCTTTGACAGGAACACTGAAGCTTTCTTT. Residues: CASSFDRNTEAFF.

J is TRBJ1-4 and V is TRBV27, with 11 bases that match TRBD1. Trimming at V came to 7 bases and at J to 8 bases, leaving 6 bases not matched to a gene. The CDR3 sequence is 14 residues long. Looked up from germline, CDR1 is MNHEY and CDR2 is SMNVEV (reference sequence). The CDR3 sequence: CASKRTGGVEKLFF. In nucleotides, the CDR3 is TGTGCCAGCAAACGGACAGGGGGCGTAGAAAAACTGTTTTTT.

The CDR3 loop is CASRLRGGTDVGNTQYF. CDR3 DNA: TGTGCCAGCAGACTACGGGGCGGGACCGACGTCGGGAATACGCAGTATTTT. This sequence joins TRBV27 and TRBJ2-3, with a weak D call TRBD2 (6 bases). The CDR3 runs to 17 residues. Germline V gives CDR1 MNHEY, CDR2 SMNVEV (reference sequence). Trimming cost V 6 bases and J 7 bases, with 26 bases left between them.